This TCR beta chain was captured in a study of OX40 agonist ivuxolimab in advanced cancers. Study-level background: Ivuxolimab doses were 0.01, 0.1, 0.3, 1.5, 3 or 10 mg/kg every 2 weeks.

Using immunoSEQ multiplex PCR, the repertoire was profiled, and TCRdb retains in-frame clones only, with some absent. The sample has about 76,000 clones; roughly 87% are singletons. Blood specimens came from baseline, cycle 4 day 1, and cycle 7 day 1. The V gene's germline CDR1 is SNHLY and CDR2 FYNNEI. V was trimmed by 3 bases and J by 6 bases, leaving 9 bases between them. The CDR3 totals 12 residues. Sample: CD4+ or CD8+ T cells sorted from blood, taken in a trial of the OX40 agonist ivuxolimab. This clonotype originated in an adult with an advanced solid tumor such as melanoma, head and neck, liver or kidney cancer. This chain links TRBV2 with TRBJ2-7, with D uncertain. The CDR3 spells CASSERALEQYF. DNA of the CDR3: TGTGCCAGCAGTGAGCGCGCTCTCGAGCAGTACTTC.